The rows below give T cell receptor beta chains drawn from one sample of a study of T cells in localized non-small cell lung cancer. Measured with immunoSEQ multiplex PCR; TCRdb has only the in-frame clones, and not every one. The profile shows some 37,000 clones, 88% of them singletons. The input for sequencing was peripheral blood, taken before any cancer treatment. These receptors were taken from a woman aged 40 to 75 with stage I lung adenocarcinoma. Both conserved end residues are part of each CDR3. A D gene is named only where the DNA matches it firmly. Not all rows give a size; the values are once, few, many and, for expanded clones, a class.

d_call	clone_size	v_call	j_call	cdr3_aa	cdr3_nt
TRBD1	few	TRBV29-1	TRBJ2-7	CSVKGQGPYEQYF	TGCAGCGTTAAGGGACAGGGTCCTTACGAGCAGTACTTC
-	-	TRBV5-5	TRBJ1-5	CASSLSSGQPQHF	TGTGCCAGCAGCCTATCGTCGGGTCAGCCCCAGCATTTT
TRBD1	-	TRBV28	TRBJ1-1	CASSLMQDRANTEAFF	TGTGCCAGCAGTTTAATGCAGGACAGGGCGAACACTGAAGCTTTCTTT
-	-	TRBV7-9	TRBJ2-5	CASSSRRQPVGETQYF	TGTGCCAGCAGCTCCCGGAGACAGCCAGTAGGAGAGACCCAGTACTTC
-	-	TRBV19	TRBJ1-5	CASRATADQPQHF	TGTGCCAGCCGGGCCACTGCCGACCAGCCCCAGCATTTT
TRBD2	-	TRBV7-8	TRBJ2-1	CASSFGRDNEQFF	TGTGCCAGCAGCTTCGGGAGGGACAATGAGCAGTTCTTC
TRBD2	-	TRBV11-2	TRBJ2-7	CASSSLRRGGVYEQYF	TGTGCCAGCAGCTCCCTCCGGCGGGGGGGGGTTTACGAGCAGTACTTC
-	-	TRBV7-9	TRBJ1-5	CASSHRTAFSQPQHF	TGTGCCAGCAGCCATAGGACAGCCTTTTCCCAGCCCCAGCATTTT
TRBD1	-	TRBV27	TRBJ1-2	CASSWTGGSHGYTF	TGTGCCAGCAGTTGGACAGGGGGGTCCCATGGCTACACCTTC
TRBD1	-	TRBV5-5	TRBJ2-7	CASSSPWTGNYEQYF	TGTGCCAGCAGTTCTCCCTGGACAGGGAACTACGAGCAGTACTTC
-	-	TRBV6-6	TRBJ2-1	CASRQGPYNEQFF	TGTGCCAGCCGTCAGGGCCCCTACAATGAGCAGTTCTTC
-	-	TRBV2	TRBJ2-1	CASSVYNEQFF	TGTGCCAGCAGTGTCTACAATGAGCAGTTCTTC
TRBD2	-	TRBV11-2	TRBJ2-1	CASSLVGSGIYNEQFF	TGTGCCAGCAGCTTAGTGGGTAGCGGGATCTACAATGAGCAGTTCTTC
TRBD2	-	TRBV7-9	TRBJ2-1	CASSLPLAGGSYNEQFF	TGTGCCAGCAGCTTGCCTCTAGCGGGAGGGTCCTACAATGAGCAGTTCTTC
-	-	TRBV7-9	TRBJ2-5	CASSLASRGETQYF	TGTGCCAGCAGCTTAGCCAGTAGGGGAGAGACCCAGTACTTC
-	-	TRBV7-2	TRBJ1-2	CASSSRQGGTNYGYTF	TGTGCCAGCAGCTCTCGTCAAGGGGGTACTAACTATGGCTACACCTTC
TRBD2	-	TRBV28	TRBJ2-7	CASSLGLAGSLSYEQYF	TGTGCCAGCAGTTTAGGGCTAGCGGGATCTCTGAGCTACGAGCAGTACTTC
-	few	TRBV10-3	TRBJ2-2	CASEGGLGTGELFF	TGTGCCTCCGAGGGGGGGCTTGGCACCGGGGAGCTGTTTTTT
TRBD2	-	TRBV19	TRBJ2-1	CASSIAGTSASYNEQFF	TGTGCCAGTAGTATAGCCGGGACTAGCGCCTCCTACAATGAGCAGTTCTTC
TRBD1	-	TRBV6-5	TRBJ2-7	CASSYDRVRDYEQYF	TGTGCCAGCAGTTACGACAGGGTTCGAGACTACGAGCAGTACTTC
-	-	TRBV27	TRBJ1-2	CASSLNGPYGYTF	TGTGCCAGCAGTTTAAATGGACCCTATGGCTACACCTTC
-	-	TRBV29-1	TRBJ1-2	CSDLRAGAGYTF	TGCAGCGACTTAAGGGCGGGAGCTGGCTACACCTTC
TRBD2	-	TRBV28	TRBJ2-5	CASSFSSGGRGRETQYF	TGTGCCAGCAGTTTTTCGTCTGGCGGGAGAGGACGGGAGACCCAGTACTTC
-	once	TRBV19	TRBJ1-5	CASTPAHQGQLQPQHF	TGTGCCAGTACCCCCGCCCATCAGGGGCAGTTGCAGCCCCAGCATTTT
TRBD1	-	TRBV5-8	TRBJ2-1	CASSLDRGLDEQFF	TGTGCCAGCAGCTTGGACAGGGGTCTCGATGAGCAGTTCTTC
-	-	TRBV15	TRBJ2-3	CATSRDVETIAQYF	TGTGCCACCAGCAGAGATGTAGAGACCATTGCGCAGTATTTT
-	few	TRBV28	TRBJ2-3	CASSSPGGDFKTDTQYF	TGTGCCAGCAGCTCGCCAGGGGGGGATTTCAAGACAGATACGCAGTATTTT
-	-	TRBV6-5	TRBJ1-2	CASKTTGLGDTF	TGTGCCAGCAAAACTACAGGGCTTGGGGACACCTTC
-	-	TRBV19	TRBJ1-4	CASSIIRSPPEKLFF	TGTGCCAGTAGTATAATAAGGAGCCCTCCTGAAAAACTGTTTTTT
-	few	TRBV29-1	TRBJ2-7	CSVDRSDSYEQYF	TGCAGCGTTGACAGGTCGGATTCCTACGAGCAGTACTTC
TRBD1	-	TRBV9	TRBJ1-1	CASNQGGLNTEAFF	TGTGCCAGCAACCAAGGGGGCTTGAACACTGAAGCTTTCTTT
TRBD2	-	TRBV14	TRBJ2-1	CASSLAGNGVDNEQFF	TGTGCCAGCAGCCTAGCGGGAAATGGGGTCGACAATGAGCAGTTCTTC
TRBD2	-	TRBV6-5	TRBJ2-1	CASSYRLAGSYNEQFF	TGTGCCAGCAGTTACCGACTAGCGGGAAGCTACAATGAGCAGTTCTTC
-	-	TRBV5-4	TRBJ2-2	CASSLRQASPGELFF	TGTGCCAGCAGCTTACGACAGGCATCGCCCGGGGAGCTGTTTTTT
-	-	TRBV2	TRBJ1-1	CASSEVSVNTEAFF	TGTGCCAGCAGTGAAGTTTCAGTGAACACTGAAGCTTTCTTT